This TCR beta chain was sequenced for a study of blood T cell repertoires in COVID-19. This table comes from immunoSEQ multiplex PCR, and its TCRdb copy is limited to in-frame clones, with some not included. The sample lists about 240,000 clones, about 90% occurring once. V dropped 0 bases and J dropped 4; count of bases not matched to a gene: 1. CDR1 and CDR2 (germline): MRHNA, SNTAGT. The CDR3 sequence is 14 residues long. The chain recombines TRBV6-4 with TRBJ2-3, with TRBD1 matching 7 bases. Sequencing was done on a sample of peripheral blood. The origin of this receptor is a woman between 25 and 40 years old who had recovered from COVID-19. CDR3 loop: CASSDSQGADTQYF. The CDR3 DNA follows: TGTGCCAGCAGTGACTCGCAGGGGGCAGATACGCAGTATTTT.